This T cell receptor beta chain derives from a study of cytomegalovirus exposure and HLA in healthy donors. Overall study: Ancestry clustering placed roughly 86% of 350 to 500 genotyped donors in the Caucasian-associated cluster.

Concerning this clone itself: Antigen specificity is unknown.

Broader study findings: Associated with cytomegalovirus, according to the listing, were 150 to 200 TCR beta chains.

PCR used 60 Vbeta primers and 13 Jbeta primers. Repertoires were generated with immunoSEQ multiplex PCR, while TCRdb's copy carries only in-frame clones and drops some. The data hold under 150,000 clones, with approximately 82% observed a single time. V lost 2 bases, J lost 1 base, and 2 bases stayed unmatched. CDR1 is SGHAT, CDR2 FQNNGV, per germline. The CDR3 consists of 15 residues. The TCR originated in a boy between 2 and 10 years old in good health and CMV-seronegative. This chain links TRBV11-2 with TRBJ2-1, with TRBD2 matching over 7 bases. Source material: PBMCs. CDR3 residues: CASSLRGVSYNEQFF. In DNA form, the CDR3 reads TGTGCCAGCAGCTTACGGGGGGTTTCCTACAATGAGCAGTTCTTC.